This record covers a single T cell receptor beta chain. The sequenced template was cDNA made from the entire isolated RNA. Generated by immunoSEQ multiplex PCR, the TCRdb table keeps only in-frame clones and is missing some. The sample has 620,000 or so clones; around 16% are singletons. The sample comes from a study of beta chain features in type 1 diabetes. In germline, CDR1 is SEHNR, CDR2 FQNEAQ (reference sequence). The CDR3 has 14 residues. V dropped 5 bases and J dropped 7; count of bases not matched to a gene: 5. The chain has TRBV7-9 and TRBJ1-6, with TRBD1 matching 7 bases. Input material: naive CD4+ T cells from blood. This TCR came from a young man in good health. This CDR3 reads CASSTGTENSPLHF. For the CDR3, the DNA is TGTGCCAGCAGCACTGGGACAGAAAATTCACCCCTCCACTTT.